The clone carrying this TCR beta chain was counted at least ten times. The sample originates from a study of T cells after yellow fever vaccination. Study overall: Any fraction with a low cell number was prepared using SMART-Seq v4 Ultra Low Input.

CDR3 length: 15 residues. V was trimmed by 5 bases and J by 4 bases, leaving 15 bases between them. Per germline, CDR1 SGHVS and CDR2 FQNEAQ. Universal primer sites and UMIs were introduced during 5'RACE template-switching synthesis of TCR cDNA. TCRdb redid the calling of the 5' RACE reads with MiXCR, one entry per CDR3 protein. This table holds about 110,000 distinct CDR3 sequences, roughly 8.9% found once. Sequences were derived from CD8+ T cells sorted from PBMCs, sampled 45 days after the yellow fever booster vaccination. This clonotype was sampled from a man aged 25-40 years who received the YFV17D yellow fever vaccine. The chain uses TRBV7-8 and TRBJ2-1; maybe TRBD2 (5 bases). The CDR3 coding sequence is TGTGCCAGCAGCAACAGCGGTCTAGGGTACAATGAGCAGTTCTTC. Translation gives CASSNSGLGYNEQFF. Full variable domain (missing parts from reference TRBV7-8 and TRBJ2-1): GAGVSQSPRYKVAKRGQDVALRCDPISGHVSLFWYQQALGQGPEFLTYFQNEAQLDKSGLPSDRFFAERPEGSVSTLKIQRTQQEDSAVYLCASSNSGLGYNEQFFGPGTRLTVL.